The 5 T cell receptor beta chains reported below all come from one sample, sequenced in a study of control samples from healthy donors and cancer patients. Generated by immunoSEQ multiplex PCR, the TCRdb table keeps only in-frame clones and is missing some. Among approximately 100,000 clones listed, roughly 89% were seen once. The sequenced sample was blood. These receptors came from a human donor in good health. The donor label of this sample is uncertain.

V and J are TRBV21-1 and TRBJ1-2. TRBV21-1 is recorded as a pseudogene. The CDR3 length is 14 residues. The CDR3 is CASTEREGRDGYTF. Written as DNA, the CDR3 is TGTGCCAGCACCGAGAGGGAGGGTCGGGATGGCTACACCTTC.

In this sample, this clone turned up a few times. The genes are TRBV5-6 and TRBJ2-5; D uncertain. This CDR3 spans 13 amino acids. V was shortened by 1 base and J by 5 bases, with 9 bases between the two germline ends. Germline V gene sequence: CDR1 SGHDT, CDR2 YYEEEE. The DNA of the CDR3 is TGTGCCAGCAGCTTGCACCGATTGGAGACCCAGTACTTC. Encoded protein: CASSLHRLETQYF.

This sequence joins TRBV19 and TRBJ1-1, with D perhaps TRBD1 (6 bases). Per germline, CDR1 LNHDA and CDR2 SQIVND (reference sequence). The ends were cut back, 10 bases at V and 2 bases at J, with 11 bases in the middle. There are 12 residues in the CDR3. In DNA form, the CDR3 reads TGTGCCACCAAGGACAGCAACACTGAAGCTTTCTTT. It is translated as CATKDSNTEAFF.

The chain is built from TRBV9 and TRBJ1-6; 7 bases fit TRBD1. CDR1 is SGDLS and CDR2 is YYNGEE in the germline V gene. Unmatched junction bases numbered 6, after V lost 2 bases and J lost 7 bases. The CDR3 contains 15 residues. CDR3 sequence reads: CASSVGDSANSPLHF. The CDR3 DNA sequence: TGTGCCAGCAGCGTCGGGGACAGTGCAAATTCACCCCTCCACTTT.

The J gene is TRBJ1-6, the V gene TRBV5-1; D not certain. The CDR3 spans 14 residues. V lost 0 bases to trimming and J lost 4 bases, with 5 bases between them. The germline V gene has CDR1 SGHRS and CDR2 YFSETQ. The CDR3 protein is CASSLEQYNSPLHF. The CDR3, as DNA: TGCGCCAGCAGCTTGGAACAGTATAATTCACCCCTCCACTTT.